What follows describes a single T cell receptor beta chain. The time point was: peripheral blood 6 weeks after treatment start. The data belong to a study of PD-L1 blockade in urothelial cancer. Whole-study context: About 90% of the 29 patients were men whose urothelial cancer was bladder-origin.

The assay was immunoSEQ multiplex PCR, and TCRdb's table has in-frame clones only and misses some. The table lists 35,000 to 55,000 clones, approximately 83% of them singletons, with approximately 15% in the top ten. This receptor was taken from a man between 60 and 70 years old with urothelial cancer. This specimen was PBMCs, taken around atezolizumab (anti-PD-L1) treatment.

The CDR3 sequence is CASSPLAGTRNEQFF. The CDR3 bases are TGTGCCAGCTCACCTCTAGCGGGGACACGCAATGAGCAGTTCTTC. The chain is built from TRBV18 and TRBJ2-1; the match to TRBD2 covers 9 bases. Germline lookup yields CDR1 KGHSH and CDR2 LQKENI. This CDR3 contains 15 residues. After removal of 3 bases from V and 6 bases from J, the junction contained 6 bases not matched to a gene.